The 5 T cell receptor beta chains in this list originate from one sample, sequenced in a study of blood T cell repertoires in COVID-19. Profiling relied on immunoSEQ multiplex PCR, and the TCRdb table lists in-frame clones only, not all of them. Of under 300,000 clones in the sample, more than 85% were seen once. What was sequenced was PBMCs or T cells enriched from blood (not recorded which). These receptors were taken from a man aged 35-49 years who had recovered from COVID-19.

The genes are TRBV7-9 and TRBJ2-7; 9 bases align to TRBD1. J lost 5 bases, V lost 0 bases, and 5 bases had no gene match. The germline gives CDR1 SEHNR, CDR2 FQNEAQ (reference sequence). This CDR3 spans 15 amino acids. CDR3 amino acids: CASSLAGTGLHEQYF. DNA of the CDR3: TGTGCCAGCAGCTTAGCGGGGACAGGGCTACACGAGCAGTACTTC.

The V and J genes are TRBV20-1 and TRBJ1-1, with D possibly being TRBD1 (5 bases). There are 11 residues in the CDR3. CDR1 is DFQATT, CDR2 SNEGSKA, per germline (reference sequence). The V and J ends lost 4 bases and 8 bases respectively, with 11 bases between them. CDR3 loop: CSAISGAEAFF. The CDR3 region has the DNA TGCAGTGCTATAAGTGGGGCGGAAGCTTTCTTT.

V is TRBV18 and J is TRBJ2-3; tentatively, D is TRBD2 (5 bases). Looked up from germline, CDR1 is KGHSH and CDR2 is LQKENI. The CDR3 loop spans 13 amino acids. V was trimmed by 0 bases and J by 4 bases, leaving 5 bases between them. CDR3 sequence: CASSPPGADTQYF. The DNA for the CDR3 is TGTGCCAGCTCACCACCCGGGGCAGATACGCAGTATTTT.

This clone was seen once. The chain carries TRBV6-5 and TRBJ2-7; TRBD1 agrees at 9 bases. Per the germline V gene, CDR1 is MNHEY and CDR2 is SVGAGI. The CDR3 runs 15 residues. The junction had 10 bases not matched to a gene; V was cut back by 5 bases and J by 5 bases. The CDR3: CASSLEDRGWHEQYF. CDR3 bases: TGTGCCAGCAGTCTCGAAGACAGGGGGTGGCACGAGCAGTACTTC.

Concerning this clone: Other DNA sequences in the same sample also yield this CDR3. The chain uses TRBV28 and TRBJ2-7, with D perhaps TRBD2 (6 bases). The CDR3 is 14 amino acids. In germline, CDR1 is MDHEN, CDR2 SYDVKM. Trimming took off 4 bases at V and 5 bases at J, with 15 bases between the two ends. The CDR3 region is CASSSTGTGDEQYF. Here the CDR3 DNA reads TGTGCCAGCAGTTCAACCGGGACTGGAGACGAGCAGTACTTC.